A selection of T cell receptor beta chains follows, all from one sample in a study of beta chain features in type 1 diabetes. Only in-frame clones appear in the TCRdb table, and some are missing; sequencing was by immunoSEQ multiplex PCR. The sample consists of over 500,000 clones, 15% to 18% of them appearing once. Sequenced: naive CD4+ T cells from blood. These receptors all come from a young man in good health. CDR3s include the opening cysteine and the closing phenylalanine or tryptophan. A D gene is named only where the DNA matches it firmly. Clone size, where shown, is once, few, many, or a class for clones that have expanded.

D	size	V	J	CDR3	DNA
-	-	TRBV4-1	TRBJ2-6	CASSPRGGLGGANVLTF	TGCGCCAGCAGCCCCAGAGGGGGGCTAGGTGGGGCCAACGTCCTGACTTTC
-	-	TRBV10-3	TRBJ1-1	CAIRDYQSTEAFF	TGTGCCATCAGGGACTACCAGAGCACTGAAGCTTTCTTT
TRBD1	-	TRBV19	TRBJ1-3	CASDRGRAGNTIYF	TGTGCCAGCGACAGGGGGAGAGCTGGAAACACCATATATTTT
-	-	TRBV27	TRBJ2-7	CASSHSPGYEQYF	TGTGCCAGCAGCCACTCCCCGGGCTACGAGCAGTACTTC
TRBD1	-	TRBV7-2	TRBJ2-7	CASSTRTGTSYEQYF	TGTGCCAGCAGCACCCGGACAGGGACTTCCTACGAGCAGTACTTC
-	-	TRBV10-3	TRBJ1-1	CATQGQLNTEAFF	TGTGCCACCCAAGGACAGCTTAACACTGAAGCTTTCTTT
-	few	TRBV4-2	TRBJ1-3	CASSQDPDRHGNTIYF	TGTGCCAGCAGCCAAGATCCCGACAGGCATGGAAACACCATATATTTT
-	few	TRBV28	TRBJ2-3	CASSLRRAKGTDTQYF	TGTGCCAGCAGCCTTAGACGCGCCAAAGGCACAGATACGCAGTATTTT
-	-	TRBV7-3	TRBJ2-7	CASSLGAGSSYEQYF	TGTGCCAGCAGCTTAGGCGCGGGGAGCTCCTACGAGCAGTACTTC
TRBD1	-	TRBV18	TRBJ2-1	CASSPVWDRGNEQFF	TGTGCCAGCTCACCGGTATGGGACAGGGGGAATGAGCAGTTCTTC
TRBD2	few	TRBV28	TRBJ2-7	CASSTTSGSRNLREQYF	TGTGCCAGCAGTACAACTAGCGGGAGCCGAAACCTACGCGAGCAGTACTTC
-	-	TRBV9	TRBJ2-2	CASSSPGELFF	TGTGCCAGCAGCTCCCCCGGGGAGCTGTTTTTT
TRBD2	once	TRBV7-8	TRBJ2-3	CASSFGGRNTDTQYF	TGTGCCAGCAGCTTTGGCGGGAGAAACACAGATACGCAGTATTTT
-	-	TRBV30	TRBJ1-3	CAWSESGNTIYF	TGTGCCTGGAGTGAATCTGGAAACACCATATATTTT
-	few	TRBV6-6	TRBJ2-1	CASSYLAGTRNNEQFF	TGTGCCAGCAGTTATCTAGCCGGGACGAGAAACAATGAGCAGTTCTTC
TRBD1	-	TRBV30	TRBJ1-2	CAWSTGGRSYGYTF	TGTGCCTGGTCGACAGGGGGAAGAAGCTATGGCTACACCTTC
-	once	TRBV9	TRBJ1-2	CASSVSEGYQVYGYTF	TGTGCCAGCAGCGTCTCTGAGGGGTATCAGGTCTATGGCTACACCTTC
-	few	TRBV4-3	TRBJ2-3	CASSQDEVGTDTQYF	TGCGCCAGCAGCCAAGATGAGGTTGGGACAGATACGCAGTATTTT
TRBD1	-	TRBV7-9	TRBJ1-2	CASSSRQGAGGYTF	TGTGCCAGCAGCTCCAGACAGGGGGCTGGCGGCTACACCTTC
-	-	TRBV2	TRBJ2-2	CASSDPGLGNTGELFF	TGTGCCAGCAGTGATCCTGGGTTAGGGAACACCGGGGAGCTGTTTTTT
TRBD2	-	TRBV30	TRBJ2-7	CAWGGLHYEQYF	TGTGCCTGGGGGGGACTACACTACGAGCAGTACTTC
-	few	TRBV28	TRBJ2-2	CASSLTGSGTGELFF	TGTGCCAGCAGTCTAACAGGGTCGGGCACCGGGGAGCTGTTTTTT
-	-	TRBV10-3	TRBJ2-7	CATRTASYEQYF	TGTGCCACCCGGACGGCTTCCTACGAGCAGTACTTC
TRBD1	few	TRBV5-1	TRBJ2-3	CASSLGGTGATDTQYF	TGCGCCAGCAGCCTGGGCGGGACAGGAGCCACAGATACGCAGTATTTT
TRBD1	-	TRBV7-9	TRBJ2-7	CASSKSGTGGHEQYF	TGTGCCAGCAGCAAAAGCGGGACAGGGGGCCACGAACAGTACTTC
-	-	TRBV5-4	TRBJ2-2	CASSLDPGRNTGELFF	TGTGCCAGCAGCCTTGACCCAGGGAGGAACACCGGGGAGCTGTTTTTT
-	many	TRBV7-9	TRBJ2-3	CASSPKDTQYF	TGTGCCAGCAGCCCCAAGGATACGCAGTATTTT
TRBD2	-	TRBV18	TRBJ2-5	CASSRGLAGGRETQYF	TGTGCCAGCTCACGAGGACTAGCGGGAGGAAGGGAGACCCAGTACTTC
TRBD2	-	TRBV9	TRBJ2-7	CASSPGLAARGSGEQYF	TGTGCCAGCAGCCCGGGACTAGCGGCCCGTGGATCGGGGGAGCAGTACTTC
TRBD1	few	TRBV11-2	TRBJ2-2	CASKYQGQGSTGELFF	TGTGCCAGCAAATACCAGGGACAGGGCAGCACCGGGGAGCTGTTTTTT
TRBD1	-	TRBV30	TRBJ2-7	CAGGRDRGYEQYF	TGTGCCGGGGGCCGGGACAGGGGCTACGAGCAGTACTTC
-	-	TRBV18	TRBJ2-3	CASSPLNLITTSTDTQYF	TGTGCCAGCTCACCACTAAACTTAATAACGACTAGCACAGATACGCAGTATTTT
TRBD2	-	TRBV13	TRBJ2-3	CASSSKAGTDTQYF	TGTGCCAGCAGCTCAAAAGCGGGGACAGATACGCAGTATTTT
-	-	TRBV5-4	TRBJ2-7	CASSLGQPTVYEQYF	TGTGCCAGCAGCTTGGGACAACCAACAGTCTACGAGCAGTACTTC
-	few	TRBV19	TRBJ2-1	CASRIRDTYNEQFF	TGTGCCAGTAGGATCCGGGACACATACAATGAGCAGTTCTTC
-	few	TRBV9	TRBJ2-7	CASSVGQGAYEQYF	TGTGCCAGCAGCGTAGGGCAGGGAGCCTACGAGCAGTACTTC